The clone carrying this T cell receptor beta chain was recorded a few times. Antigen specificity is unknown. TCRdb recomputed calls from the reads with MiXCR, one row per CDR3 protein. In the table there are fewer than 650,000 distinct CDR3 sequences, 40% of which are singletons. This CDR3 has 19 amino acids. Trimming took 8 bases from V and 7 from J, leaving 33 bases between them. Germline V gene lookup returns CDR1 SGHAT and CDR2 FQNNGV. This entry comes from a study of T cell repertoires in cytomegalovirus infection. Study details: Indications of both CMV infection and matching HLA type were provided by public TCR beta signatures.

This sequence joins TRBV11-2 and TRBJ2-1, with a weak D call TRBD2 (8 bases). This specimen was cultured PBMCs, taken from culture after CMV antigen stimulation. This TCR derives from a human donor in good health (CMV status not recorded). Some clones in this sample may be carry-over from other donors' samples. The CDR3 sequence is CASLLLGQATGTSTNEQFF. The CDR3 DNA is TGTGCCAGCCTCCTACTAGGACAGGCCACCGGGACTAGTACGAATGAGCAGTTCTTC.